This T cell receptor beta chain was recorded in a study of CD8+ T cells in alopecia areata (dated by TCRdb to 2016 to 2018). For the study in its entirety: Female C3H/HeJ recipients, roughly 6-10 weeks old, were grafted with skin from C3H/HeJ donors with spontaneous alopecia (roughly 6-13 months old). Clonality in the scalp was compared among normal scalp (n=4), patchy alopecia areata scalp (n=8), and alopecia totalis/universalis scalp (n=8). Human TCRbeta sequencing covered scalp tissue and sorted CD4+ and CD8+ peripheral blood T cells from patchy and totalis/universalis alopecia areata patients and healthy controls. RNA was obtained with the PAXgene miRNA kit for fixed scalp, the miRNeasy kit for PBMCs, and the RNeasy kit for mouse skin. immunoSEQ multiplex PCR using 35 Vbeta forward primers and 13 Jbeta reverse primers was used to amplify TCRbeta CDR3 regions. In both human patients and the C3H/HeJ mouse model, the study applied high-throughput TCRbeta sequencing to look at T cell clonal expansion in alopecia areata.

This clone has just a few counts. Its antigen is not yet known. The gene names and germline sequences given are murine. The read finishes 4 residues shy of the CDR3 end, and the germline J gene is used to complete it. The sample carries other DNA sequences with the same CDR3. Cells from pooled mouse cutaneous lymph nodes were stained for CD4, CD8alpha, NKG2D, NKG2ACE and other markers and then sorted on a BD Influx. The library was made by the immunoSEQ multiplex PCR assay. For TCR sequencing, RNA was extracted from every sample and reverse transcribed into cDNA to serve as template. SuperScript III was used to make first-strand cDNA, primed with a 2:1 mix of oligo-dT and random hexamers. A synthetic immune receptor repertoire was used to measure amplification bias, and any remaining bias was corrected computationally. Libraries were sequenced on Illumina HiSeq with 60 bp reads covering the CDR3, read from J toward V. The authors processed their data as follows. Raw reads were preprocessed to remove errors, and CDR3 was defined by IMGT conventions from the conserved cysteine to phenylalanine. Clonality was calculated as 1 minus Shannon entropy normalized by log2 of the number of productive unique TCRs. Whether scalp clones were CD4 or CD8 was inferred by matching scalp TCRbeta sequences against CD4 and CD8 repertoires sorted from blood. In its TCRdb copy, this immuneACCESS table keeps in-frame sequences only and misses some clones. Where compared with another copy, unresolved V genes explain less than half of these, and the others have no known cause. V and J calls plus clone size are reproduced from that table; the DNA served to infer D and trimming. The table gives roughly 260,000 clones for this sample, with none occurring only once. Together, the top ten hold more than 0.95% of the sample.

What the authors observed across the whole study: Higher clonality and more expanded CD8+ clones were observed in lesional scalp than in normal scalp, particularly in alopecia totalis/universalis, a finding suggestive of antigenic drive. Shared TCR sequences between patients were less evident than in mice, which may be partly attributable to HLA diversity in the patient population. Scalp TCR repertoire analysis is complicated because resident alphabeta T cells in normal human skin are also sequenced, whereas mouse skin is dominated by gammadelta T cells.

V is trimmed back by 5 bases and J by 3 bases, and the junction contains 3 bases that no gene match accounts for. The CDR1 and CDR2 encoded by the germline V gene (reference sequence) are NNHNN and SYGAGS. Spanning cysteine to phenylalanine, the CDR3 consists of 14 amino acids. The DNA covers only part of the CDR3, 30 bases in frame from base 1. The TCR comes from a C3H/HeJ mouse with alopecia areata. In terms of MHC, this strain is H2-k. The sequencing sample was made of CD4+ T cells sorted from a lymph node. Recombination linked TRBV13-2 to TRBJ2-1; 9 nucleotides in the junction match TRBD1. The part of the CDR3 DNA that was read is TGTGCCAGCGGGGCGACAGGGGGCTATGCT. Translation gives CASGATGGYA. In full, the CDR3 reads CASGATGGYAEQFF.